This T cell receptor (beta chain) was captured by sequencing in a study of post-analysis software for immune sequencing data. Study summary: Patients with relapsing-remitting, secondary progressive and progressive-relapsing multiple sclerosis courses were all represented.

Carried by the TCR beta cDNA libraries were unique molecular identifiers. Each sample of about 0.95 to 11 million input T cells yielded 500,000 or so cDNA molecules, so each molecule approximated one T cell. Each CDR3 protein is one row after TCRdb ran MiXCR on the PCR reads. This sample yields roughly 200,000 distinct CDR3 sequences, of which roughly 30% are seen a single time; nearly 3.5% belongs to the top ten. The ends were cut back, 2 bases at V and 5 bases at J, with 9 bases in the middle. The CDR3 has 13 residues. Per the germline V gene, CDR1 is SSHAT and CDR2 is FNYEAQ (reference sequence). The study's findings and limits: Controls showed significantly higher normalized Chao1 diversity than did multiple sclerosis patients. Patients showed TRBV5-6, TRBV5-1 and TRBV20-1 among several TRBV segments more frequent than in controls. By F measure, samples from a shared preparation batch strongly co-clustered.

A word on this clonotype: Its antigen is undetermined.

Sequenced material: blood. This chain connects TRBV7-7 to TRBJ2-5; TRBD1 might be the D (6 bases). The source of this sequence is a girl aged 2-17 years with multiple sclerosis. The DNA of the CDR3 is TGTGCCAGCAGCTTACCTCAGGGGGAGACCCAGTACTTC. Protein product: CASSLPQGETQYF.